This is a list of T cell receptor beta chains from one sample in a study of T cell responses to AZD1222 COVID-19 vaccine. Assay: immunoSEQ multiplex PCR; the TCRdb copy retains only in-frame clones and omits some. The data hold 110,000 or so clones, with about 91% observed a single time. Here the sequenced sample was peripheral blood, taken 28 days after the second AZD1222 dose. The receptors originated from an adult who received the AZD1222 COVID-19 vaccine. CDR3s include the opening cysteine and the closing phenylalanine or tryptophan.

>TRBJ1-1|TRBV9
CASSGRNMNTEAFF
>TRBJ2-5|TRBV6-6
CASTGTPEGTQYF
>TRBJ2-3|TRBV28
CASSPPGSGGAGTQYF
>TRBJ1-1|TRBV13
CASSPQGQNTEAFF
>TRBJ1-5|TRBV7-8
CASSFLTGGSNQPQHF
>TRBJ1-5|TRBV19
CASTQAGNQPQHF
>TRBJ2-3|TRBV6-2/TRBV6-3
CASTPPGSHGGTQYF
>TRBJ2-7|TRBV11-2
CASSLDRSAGSYEQYF
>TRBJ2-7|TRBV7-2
CASARRDSYEQYF
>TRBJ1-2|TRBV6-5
CASSYSDGTPDGYTF
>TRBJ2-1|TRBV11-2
CASSLGGVGQGSYNEQFF
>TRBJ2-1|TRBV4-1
CASSQVSGTEQFF
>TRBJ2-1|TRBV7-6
CASSLARDEQFF
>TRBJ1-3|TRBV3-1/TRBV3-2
CASSLTIGSGNTIYF
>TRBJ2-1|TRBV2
CASSARQGWNEQFF
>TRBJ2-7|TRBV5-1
CASSLVVAGAREQYF
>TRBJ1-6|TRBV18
CASSAGTGTTLHF
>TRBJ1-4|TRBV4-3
CASSHPGGGWAKLFF
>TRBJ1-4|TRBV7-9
CASSPVRSSTNEKLFF
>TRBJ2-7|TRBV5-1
CASSFSSNSYEQYF
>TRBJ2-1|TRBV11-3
CASSLYENTEQFF
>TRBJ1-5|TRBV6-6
CASSLEYQPQHF
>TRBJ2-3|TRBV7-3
CASSLNGGNSIDTQYF
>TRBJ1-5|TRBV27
CASSPRANSKQPQHF
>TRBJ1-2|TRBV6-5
CASTVHQGGYGYTF
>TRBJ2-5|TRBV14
CASSRDEVGAQYF
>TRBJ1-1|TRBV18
CASSPPADTEAFF
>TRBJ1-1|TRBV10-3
CAITQRDQETEAFF
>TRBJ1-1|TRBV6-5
CASSIRQGTEAFF
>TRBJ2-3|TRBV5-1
CASEASGGAIDTQYF
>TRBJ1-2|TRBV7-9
CASSTGDDRNVCTF
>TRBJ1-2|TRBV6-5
CASSPGQINYGYTF
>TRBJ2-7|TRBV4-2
CASSHSADTYEQYF
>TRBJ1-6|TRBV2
CASSERNRGNSPLHF
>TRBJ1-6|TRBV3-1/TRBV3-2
CASSQDRYFGGTSPLHF
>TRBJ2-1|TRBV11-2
CASSPRTAQTGNEQFF
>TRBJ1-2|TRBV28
CASRSGRGFHGYTF
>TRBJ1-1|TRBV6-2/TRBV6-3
CASSYFLWTENTEAFF
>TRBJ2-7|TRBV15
CATSRDNRGLSTYEQYF